These 21 T cell receptor beta chains originate from one sample sequenced in a study of vaccination and CD4 T cells after COVID-19. No antigen has been identified for these receptors. Treatment meaning: roughly 10-day PBMC culture with coronavirus spike peptide pools or control peptides (ViraFEST assay). Sequence data for DNA of cultured CD4+ T cells were generated by the Oncomine TCR Beta short-read assay. MiXCR was run by TCRdb on the PCR reads, yielding one entry per CDR3 protein. The top ten hold 15% of the sample, which has over 15,000 distinct CDR3 sequences, about 32% seen once. The sample consisted of cultured CD4+ T cells from blood. These receptors all stem from a human donor with COVID-19.

V gene TRBV20-1 combines with J gene TRBJ1-2; D might be TRBD1 (5 bases). Trimming stripped 0 bases from V and 7 bases from J, with 21 bases between. Germline assignment: CDR1 DFQATT and CDR2 SNEGSKA (reference sequence). The CDR3 covers 16 residues. The CDR3 coding sequence is TGCAGTGCTAGAGATAGTTTGGGTTGGGGGGGAGGTGGCTACACCTTC. Translated: CSARDSLGWGGGGYTF.

The table lists this clonotype with a few counts. This chain links TRBV6-7 with TRBJ1-4; D ambiguous. TRBV6-7 is noted as an ORF with a role that remains uncertain. CDR3 length: 13 residues. Trimming cost V 10 bases and J 6 bases, with 15 bases left between them. CDR3 protein: CATNGGRDEKLFF. The DNA of the CDR3 is TGTGCCACAAATGGAGGGAGGGATGAAAAACTGTTTTTT.

The CDR3 region has the DNA TGTGCCAGCAAGGTGGGGAATGAGCAGTTCTTC. Translated: CASKVGNEQFF. This sequence joins TRBV25-1 and TRBJ2-1; D ambiguous. V was shortened by 7 bases and J by 7 bases, with 8 bases between the two germline ends. The germline gives CDR1 MGHDK, CDR2 SYGVNS. This CDR3 contains 11 residues.

This chain joins TRBV11-3 and TRBJ2-5, with unresolved D. The germline CDR1 and CDR2 sequences are SGHNT and YENEEA. V was shortened by 8 bases and J by 5 bases, with 12 bases between the two germline ends. The CDR3 runs to 12 residues. In DNA, the CDR3 is TGTGCCAGCGCCCCCGGTCGGGAGACCCAGTACTTC. It specifies CASAPGRETQYF.

The CDR3 nucleotides are TGTGCCAGCAGGTGGCCAGTCACAGATACGCAGTATTTT. Its protein product is CASRWPVTDTQYF. The genes are TRBV6-1 and TRBJ2-3; D not certain. V was shortened by 6 bases and J by 2 bases, with 9 bases between the two germline ends. Germline V CDR1 and CDR2: MNHNS, SASEGT. The CDR3 totals 13 residues.

The gene calls are TRBV18 and TRBJ2-7; 9 bases are shared with TRBD2. CDR3 length equals 14 residues. The germline V gene has CDR1 KGHSH and CDR2 LQKENI. The V segment lost 5 bases and the J segment 0 bases; nucleotides outside the gene matches: 2. The CDR3 reads CASSSGGPSYEQYF. The CDR3 nucleotides are TGTGCCAGCTCAAGCGGGGGGCCCTCCTACGAGCAGTACTTC. Supplemented by reference TRBV18 and TRBJ2-7, the full variable domain reads NAGVMQNPRHLVRRRGQEARLRCSPMKGHSHVYWYRQLPEEGLKFMVYLQKENIIDESGMPKERFSAEFPKEGPSILRIQQVVRGDSAAYFCASSSGGPSYEQYFGPGTRLTVT.

This chain links TRBV6-5 with TRBJ1-2; 7 bases match TRBD1. The CDR3 length is 13 residues. V was clipped by 2 bases and J by 9 bases; unmatched bases: 6. Germline loops: CDR1 MNHEY, CDR2 SVGAGI. The chain's CDR3 is CASSYPGQASYTF. The DNA for the CDR3 is TGTGCCAGCAGTTACCCAGGACAGGCGAGCTACACCTTC.

This clonotype was seen a few times. The rearrangement joins TRBV20-1 to TRBJ1-1; D gene ambiguous. The V gene's germline CDR1 is DFQATT and CDR2 SNEGSKA (reference sequence). The V end lost 3 bases, the J end lost 2 bases, and 10 bases lay between the germline ends. This CDR3 region has 13 residues. Here the CDR3 DNA reads TGCAGTGCTAGGTATCCAGCTAACACTGAAGCTTTCTTT. This sequence encodes CSARYPANTEAFF.

The rearrangement uses TRBV27 and TRBJ2-5, with 13 bases aligning to TRBD2. Germline CDR1 MNHEY, CDR2 SMNVEV (reference sequence). The V gene end was trimmed by 6 bases and the J gene end by 5 bases; junction bases not matched to a gene: 9. This CDR3 contains 16 residues. CDR3 residues: CASSSILAGGRETQYF. The CDR3 DNA is TGTGCCAGCAGCTCCATACTAGCGGGGGGGAGGGAGACCCAGTACTTC.

The gene calls are TRBV12-3 or TRBV12-4 and TRBJ2-3; D gene ambiguous. With 3 bases removed from V and 3 bases from J, the gap between germline ends came to 7 bases. The CDR3 covers 13 residues. This CDR3 is CASSFIRTDTQYF. CDR3 in DNA: TGTGCCAGCAGTTTCATACGAACAGATACGCAGTATTTT.

This chain joins TRBV12-2 and TRBJ1-3; TRBD1 is taken as the D call from the table, unchecked against the DNA. TRBV12-2 is a listed pseudogene. The CDR3 consists of 15 residues. This chain's CDR3 is CASRRQGSSGNTIYF. The CDR3 DNA is TGTGCAAGTCGACGACAGGGAAGCTCTGGAAACACCATATATTTT.

V gene TRBV2 combines with J gene TRBJ1-5, with unresolved D. CDR1 is SNHLY and CDR2 is FYNNEI in the germline V gene. Trimming shortened V by 6 bases and J by 0 bases, and 9 bases separated the two germline ends. The CDR3 runs to 14 residues. The CDR3 DNA follows: TGTGCCAGCAGGACGGACTATAGCAATCAGCCCCAGCATTTT. The encoded protein is CASRTDYSNQPQHF.

This clonotype was seen a few times. J is TRBJ2-4 and V is TRBV30, with 7 positions matching TRBD1. This CDR3 contains 12 residues. The germline V gene encodes CDR1 GTSNPN and CDR2 SVGIG (reference sequence). J gave up 6 bases and V 2 bases, and 1 base lay outside the gene matches. The CDR3 DNA sequence: TGTGCCTGGAGTCCAGGGGGAAACATTCAGTACTTC. Translated, it gives CAWSPGGNIQYF.

The rearrangement joins TRBV2 to TRBJ1-1; D is unresolved. Germline V gene lookup returns CDR1 SNHLY and CDR2 FYNNEI. V was shortened by 2 bases and J by 7 bases, with 8 bases between the two germline ends. The CDR3 has 12 residues. The CDR3 loop reads CASSEKWGEAFF. The CDR3 DNA reads TGTGCCAGCAGTGAAAAATGGGGTGAAGCTTTCTTT.

Here the CDR3 reads CASSGPAGGTDTQYF. The CDR3 DNA is TGCGCCAGCAGTGGCCCAGCGGGGGGCACAGATACGCAGTATTTT. This chain joins TRBV10-2 and TRBJ2-3; 8 nucleotides align to TRBD2. The V gene's germline CDR1 is WSHSY and CDR2 SAAADI. The junction had 4 bases not matched to a gene; V was cut back by 4 bases and J by 1 base. This CDR3 comprises 15 residues.

The sample holds a few counts of this clonotype. This chain links TRBV7-9 with TRBJ2-3; D uncertain. The CDR3 covers 12 residues. The V end lost 5 bases, the J end lost 5 bases, and 8 bases lay between the germline ends. The germline V gene encodes CDR1 SEHNR and CDR2 FQNEAQ (reference sequence). CDR3 nucleotide sequence: TGTGCCAGCAGCCCTAGGGTAGATACGCAGTATTTT. Protein product: CASSPRVDTQYF.

The chain combines TRBV6-2 or TRBV6-3 with TRBJ1-1, with D perhaps matching TRBD1 (6 bases). V dropped 7 bases and J dropped 1 base, with 10 bases sitting between them. The germline V gene has CDR1 MNHEY and CDR2 SVGEGT. This CDR3 contains 13 residues. CDR3 coding DNA: TGTGCCAGCATCGGGGGCAGGAACACTGAAGCTTTCTTT. It encodes CASIGGRNTEAFF.

This clonotype showed up just a few times. The rearrangement joins TRBV6-1 to TRBJ2-2, with a possible D match to TRBD2 (6 bases). The length of the CDR3 is 14 residues. Trimming took off 6 bases at V and 5 bases at J, with 13 bases between the two ends. The germline V gene has CDR1 MNHNS and CDR2 SASEGT. In DNA, the CDR3 is TGTGCCAGCAGGGCCCCCGGGGGTACCGGGGAGCTGTTTTTT. This gives the protein CASRAPGGTGELFF.

The chain is built from TRBV10-3 and TRBJ2-4, with D possibly being TRBD1 (5 bases). The germline CDR1 and CDR2 sequences are ENHRY and SYGVKD. The V end was cut by 5 bases, the J end by 0 bases, with 11 bases between. The CDR3 contains 15 residues. CDR3 DNA sequence: TGTGCCATCAGTCCCCAGGGTTCAGCCAAAAACATTCAGTACTTC. It codes for CAISPQGSAKNIQYF.

This clonotype was seen a handful of times. V usage is TRBV20-1 and J usage is TRBJ2-7, with D possibly being TRBD2 (7 bases). Germline CDR1 is DFQATT and CDR2 is SNEGSKA (reference sequence). The V end lost 0 bases, the J end lost 0 bases, and 12 bases lay between the germline ends. The CDR3 extends over 15 amino acids. The CDR3 loop is CSARDGGGTSYEQYF. In DNA, the CDR3 is TGCAGTGCTAGAGATGGCGGGGGCACCTCCTACGAGCAGTACTTC.

This chain connects TRBV6-1 to TRBJ1-5; D is unresolved. The germline V gene encodes CDR1 MNHNS and CDR2 SASEGT. CDR3 length equals 13 residues. Between the trimmed V and J ends, which lost 0 bases and 5 bases, there was a span of 5 bases. For the CDR3, the DNA is TGTGCCAGCAGTGAAGCTTTTGATCAGCCCCAGCATTTT. Translating gives CASSEAFDQPQHF.